The clone carrying this T cell receptor (beta chain) was observed a handful of times. The CDR3 covers 13 residues. The germline V gene encodes CDR1 KGHDR and CDR2 SFDVKD. V lost 6 bases to trimming and J lost 8 bases; unmatched junction nucleotides: 7. Some clones are missing from TCRdb's copy, which holds only in-frame ones; the method was immunoSEQ multiplex PCR. This sample has 300,000 to 350,000 clones, with 80% to 90% found just once. This entry is derived from a study of blood T cell repertoires in COVID-19. Study-level background: In each case, the material was cDNA or gDNA derived from T cells, B-cell-depleted T cells, or PBMCs.

The V call is TRBV24-1, the J call TRBJ1-2, with 8 bases matching TRBD1. The sample was peripheral blood. This TCR derives from a man aged 25 to 45 with active or convalescent COVID-19. The CDR3 loop is CATSLTGGAGYTF. For the CDR3, the DNA is TGTGCCACCAGTTTAACAGGGGGGGCCGGCTACACCTTC.